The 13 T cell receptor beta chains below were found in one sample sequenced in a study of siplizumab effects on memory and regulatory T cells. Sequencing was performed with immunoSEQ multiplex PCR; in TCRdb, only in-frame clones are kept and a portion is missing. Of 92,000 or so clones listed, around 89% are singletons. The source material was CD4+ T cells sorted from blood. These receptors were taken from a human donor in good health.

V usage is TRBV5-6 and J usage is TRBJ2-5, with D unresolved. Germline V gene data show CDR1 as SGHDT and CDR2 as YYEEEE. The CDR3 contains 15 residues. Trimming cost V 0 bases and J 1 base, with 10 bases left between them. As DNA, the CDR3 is TGTGCCAGCAGCTTGGAGAGTGGTGGCCAAGAGACCCAGTACTTC. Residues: CASSLESGGQETQYF.

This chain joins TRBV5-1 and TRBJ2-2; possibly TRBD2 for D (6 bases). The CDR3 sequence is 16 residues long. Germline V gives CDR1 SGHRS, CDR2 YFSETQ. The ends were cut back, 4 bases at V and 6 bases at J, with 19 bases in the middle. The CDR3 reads CASSISGGRGPGELFF. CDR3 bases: TGCGCCAGCAGCATCTCAGGAGGGCGCGGTCCCGGGGAGCTGTTTTTT.

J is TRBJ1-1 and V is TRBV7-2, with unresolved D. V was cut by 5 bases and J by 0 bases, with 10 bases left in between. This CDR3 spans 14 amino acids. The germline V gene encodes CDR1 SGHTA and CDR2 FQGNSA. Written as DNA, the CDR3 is TGTGCCAGCAGCATTGGAATCATGAACACTGAAGCTTTCTTT. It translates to CASSIGIMNTEAFF.

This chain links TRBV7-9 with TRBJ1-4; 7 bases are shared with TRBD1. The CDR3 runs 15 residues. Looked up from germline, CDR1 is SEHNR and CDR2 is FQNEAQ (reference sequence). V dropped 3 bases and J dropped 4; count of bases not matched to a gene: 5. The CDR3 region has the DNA TGTGCCAGCAGCTTCACCGGGACAGTTAATGAAAAACTGTTTTTT. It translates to CASSFTGTVNEKLFF.

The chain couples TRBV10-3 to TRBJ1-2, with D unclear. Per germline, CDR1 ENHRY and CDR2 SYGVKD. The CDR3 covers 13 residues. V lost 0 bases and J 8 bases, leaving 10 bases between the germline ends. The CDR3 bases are TGTGCCATCAGTGAGTCGGTGGGGAAGGGCTACACCTTC. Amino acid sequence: CAISESVGKGYTF.

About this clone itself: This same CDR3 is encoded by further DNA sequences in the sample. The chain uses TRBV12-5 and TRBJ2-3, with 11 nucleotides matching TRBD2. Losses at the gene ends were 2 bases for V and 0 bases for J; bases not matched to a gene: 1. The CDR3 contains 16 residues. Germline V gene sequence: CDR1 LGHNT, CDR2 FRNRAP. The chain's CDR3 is CASGLRLAGSTDTQYF. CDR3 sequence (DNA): TGTGCTAGTGGTTTGCGACTAGCGGGAAGCACAGATACGCAGTATTTT.

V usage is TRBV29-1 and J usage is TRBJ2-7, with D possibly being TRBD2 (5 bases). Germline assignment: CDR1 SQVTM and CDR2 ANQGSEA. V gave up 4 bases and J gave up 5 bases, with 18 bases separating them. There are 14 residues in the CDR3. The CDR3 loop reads CSVGGGPRLNEQYF. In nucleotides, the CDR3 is TGCAGCGTTGGAGGAGGCCCAAGATTGAACGAGCAGTACTTC.

CDR3 protein: CASSISSGRGGELFF. CDR3 nucleotides: TGTGCCAGTAGTATATCTAGCGGGAGGGGCGGGGAGCTGTTTTTT. This chain connects TRBV19 to TRBJ2-2; TRBD2 agrees at 12 bases. V dropped 2 bases and J dropped 7; count of bases not matched to a gene: 2. CDR1 and CDR2 from the germline V gene are LNHDA and SQIVND (reference sequence). The length of the CDR3 is 15 residues.

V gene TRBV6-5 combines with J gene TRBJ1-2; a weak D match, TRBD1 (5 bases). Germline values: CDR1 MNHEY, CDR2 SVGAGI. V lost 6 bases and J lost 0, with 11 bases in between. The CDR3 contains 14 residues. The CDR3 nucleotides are TGTGCCAGCAGCCGGGGACCAGCTAACTATGGCTACACCTTC. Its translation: CASSRGPANYGYTF.

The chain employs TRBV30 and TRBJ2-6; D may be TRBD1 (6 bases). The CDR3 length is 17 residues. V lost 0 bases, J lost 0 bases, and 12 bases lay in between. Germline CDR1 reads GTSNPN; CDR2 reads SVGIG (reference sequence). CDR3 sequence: CAWSVQGTLSGANVLTF. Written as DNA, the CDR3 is TGTGCCTGGAGTGTACAGGGTACCCTCTCTGGGGCCAACGTCCTGACTTTC.

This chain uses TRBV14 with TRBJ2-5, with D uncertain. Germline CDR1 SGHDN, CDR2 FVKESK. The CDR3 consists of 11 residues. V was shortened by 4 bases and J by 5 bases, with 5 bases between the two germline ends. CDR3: CASSRSETQYF. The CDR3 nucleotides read TGTGCCAGCAGCCGTAGCGAGACCCAGTACTTC. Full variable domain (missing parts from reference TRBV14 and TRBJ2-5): EAGVTQFPSHSVIEKGQTVTLRCDPISGHDNLYWYRRVMGKEIKFLLHFVKESKQDESGMPNNRFLAERTGGTYSTLKVQPAELEDSGVYFCASSRSETQYFGPGTRLLVL.

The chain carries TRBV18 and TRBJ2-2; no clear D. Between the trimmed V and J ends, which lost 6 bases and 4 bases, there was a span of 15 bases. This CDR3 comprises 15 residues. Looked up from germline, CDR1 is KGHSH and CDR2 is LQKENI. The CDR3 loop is CASSWLKGVTGELFF. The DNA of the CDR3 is TGTGCCAGCTCCTGGCTCAAGGGCGTCACCGGGGAGCTGTTTTTT.

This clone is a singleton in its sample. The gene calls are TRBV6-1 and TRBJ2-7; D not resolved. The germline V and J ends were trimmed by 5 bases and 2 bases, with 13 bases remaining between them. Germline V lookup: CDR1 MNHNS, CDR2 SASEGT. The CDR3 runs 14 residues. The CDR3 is CASSRTFPAYEQYF. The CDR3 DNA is TGTGCCAGCAGTAGGACCTTCCCTGCCTACGAGCAGTACTTC.